This TCR beta chain was recovered during a study of OX40 agonist ivuxolimab in advanced cancers. Study background: Ivuxolimab was delivered to patients intravenously every 2 weeks at doses spanning 0.01 to 10 mg/kg. Among those enrolled, mean age was approximately 62 years (range roughly 23 to 79) and roughly 84% were male. Study results and limitations: CD4+ and CD8+ T cells in blood underwent clonal expansion by week 6 at 0.1 to 3.0 mg/kg. Fewer expanded clones were found on average in CD4+ than in CD8+ T cells.

The method was immunoSEQ multiplex PCR; TCRdb's version includes in-frame clones alone and lacks a portion of them. The sample records about 62,000 clones, approximately 92% being singletons. Looked up from germline, CDR1 is KGHSH and CDR2 is LQKENI. After removal of 3 bases from V and 5 bases from J, the junction contained 5 bases not matched to a gene. CDR3 length: 15 amino acids. On this clone: Its antigen is not known.

This clonotype originated in an adult with an advanced solid tumor such as melanoma, head and neck, liver or kidney cancer. V gene TRBV18 combines with J gene TRBJ2-2; TRBD1 matches at 8 bases. The material was CD4+ or CD8+ T cells sorted from blood, obtained in a trial of the OX40 agonist ivuxolimab. CDR3: CASSPDRVITGELFF. The CDR3 DNA reads TGTGCCAGCTCACCGGACAGGGTGATTACCGGGGAGCTGTTTTTT.